Listed below are T cell receptor beta chains from one sample, sequenced in a study of follicular helper T cells after annual influenza vaccination. TCRdb's copy holds only in-frame clones and misses some; the assay was immunoSEQ multiplex PCR. Counted here are about 10,000 clones, roughly 80% occurring once; the ten biggest clones make up 0.47%. Sequencing was performed on CXCR5+ CD38- circulating T follicular helper cells from blood, taken 7 days after influenza vaccination. The receptors here all came from an adult who received the influenza vaccine. CDR3s leave out the opening cysteine and the closing phenylalanine or tryptophan.

J gene	V gene	CDR3 protein
TRBJ2-2	TRBV9	ASSAGAVNTGELF
TRBJ2-3	TRBV10-3	AISEASGGSTDTQY
TRBJ2-1	TRBV11-1	ASSGRVAYNEQF
TRBJ1-2	TRBV4-1	ASSQGQGGWYGYT
TRBJ1-2	TRBV5-1	ASSSGLSIYGYT
TRBJ1-4	TRBV10-3	AISESQANEKLF
TRBJ2-1	TRBV7-2	ASSPRGRGVYNEQF
TRBJ2-3	TRBV7-2	ASGRDRGTDTQY
TRBJ1-6	TRBV19	ASSRQLNSPLH
TRBJ1-5	TRBV2	ASIGSGAGQPQH